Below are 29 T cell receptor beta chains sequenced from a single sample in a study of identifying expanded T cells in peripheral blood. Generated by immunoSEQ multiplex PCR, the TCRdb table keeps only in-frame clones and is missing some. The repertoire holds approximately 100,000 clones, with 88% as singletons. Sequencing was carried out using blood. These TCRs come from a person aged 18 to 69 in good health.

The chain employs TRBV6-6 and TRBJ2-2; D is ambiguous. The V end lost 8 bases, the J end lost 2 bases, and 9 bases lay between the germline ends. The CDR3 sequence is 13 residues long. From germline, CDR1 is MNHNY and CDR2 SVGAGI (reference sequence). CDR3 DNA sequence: TGTGCCAGCGTTTCCCCTAACACCGGGGAGCTGTTTTTT. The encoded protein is CASVSPNTGELFF.

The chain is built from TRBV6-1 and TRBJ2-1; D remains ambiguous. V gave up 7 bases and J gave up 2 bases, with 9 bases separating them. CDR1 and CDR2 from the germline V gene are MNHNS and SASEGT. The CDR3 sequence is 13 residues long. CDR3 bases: TGTGCCAGCAAGATTCCCACCTACAATGAGCAGTTCTTC. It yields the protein CASKIPTYNEQFF.

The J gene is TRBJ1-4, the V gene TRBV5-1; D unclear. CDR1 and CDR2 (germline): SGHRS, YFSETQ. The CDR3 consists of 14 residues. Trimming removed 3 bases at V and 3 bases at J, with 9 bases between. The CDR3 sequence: CASSSLDSNEKLFF. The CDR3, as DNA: TGCGCCAGCAGCTCGCTAGACTCTAATGAAAAACTGTTTTTT.

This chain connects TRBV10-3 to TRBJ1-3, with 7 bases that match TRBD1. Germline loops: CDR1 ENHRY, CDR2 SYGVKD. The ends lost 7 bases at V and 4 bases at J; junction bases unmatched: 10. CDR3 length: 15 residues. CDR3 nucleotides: TGTGCCATCAATGATCCAGGGGGAATCGGAAACACCATATATTTT. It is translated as CAINDPGGIGNTIYF.

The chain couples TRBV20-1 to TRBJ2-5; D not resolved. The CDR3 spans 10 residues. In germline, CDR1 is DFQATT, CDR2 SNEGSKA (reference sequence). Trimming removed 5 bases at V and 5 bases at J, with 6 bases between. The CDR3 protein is CSAGEETQYF. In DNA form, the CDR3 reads TGCAGTGCTGGTGAGGAGACCCAGTACTTC.

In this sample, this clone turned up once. The DNA for the CDR3 is TGTGCCAGCAGCCCGGGACAGGGGGTGGGCTACGAGCAGTACTTC. It translates to CASSPGQGVGYEQYF. V usage is TRBV4-2 and J usage is TRBJ2-7; 11 bases match TRBD1. The CDR3 has 15 amino acids. The germline gives CDR1 LGHNA, CDR2 YNFKEQ. V lost 4 bases to trimming and J lost 3 bases; unmatched junction nucleotides: 5.

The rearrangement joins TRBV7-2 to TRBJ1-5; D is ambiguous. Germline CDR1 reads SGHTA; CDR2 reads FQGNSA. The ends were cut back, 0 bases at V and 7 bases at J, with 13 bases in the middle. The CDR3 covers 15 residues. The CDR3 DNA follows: TGTGCCAGCAGCTTAGCCTCCGGGAGCGGGCAGCCCCAGCATTTT. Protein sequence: CASSLASGSGQPQHF.

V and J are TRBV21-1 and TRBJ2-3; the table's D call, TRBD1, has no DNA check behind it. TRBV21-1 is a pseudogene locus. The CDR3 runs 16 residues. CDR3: CASSKGLGTGQDTQYF. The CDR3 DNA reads TGTGCCAGCAGCAAAGGGTTAGGGACAGGGCAGGATACGCAGTATTTT.

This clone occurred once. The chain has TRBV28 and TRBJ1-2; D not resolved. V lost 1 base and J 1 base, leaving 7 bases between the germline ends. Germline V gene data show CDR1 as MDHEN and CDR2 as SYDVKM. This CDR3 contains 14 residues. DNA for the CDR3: TGTGCCAGCAGTTTATTAGCCAGTAACTATGGCTACACCTTC. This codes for CASSLLASNYGYTF.

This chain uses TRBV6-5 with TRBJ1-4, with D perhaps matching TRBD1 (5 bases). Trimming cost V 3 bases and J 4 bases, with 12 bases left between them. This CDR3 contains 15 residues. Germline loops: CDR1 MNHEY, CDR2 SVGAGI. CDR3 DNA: TGTGCCAGCAGTTATTACGGGACGGATAATGAAAAACTGTTTTTT. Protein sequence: CASSYYGTDNEKLFF.

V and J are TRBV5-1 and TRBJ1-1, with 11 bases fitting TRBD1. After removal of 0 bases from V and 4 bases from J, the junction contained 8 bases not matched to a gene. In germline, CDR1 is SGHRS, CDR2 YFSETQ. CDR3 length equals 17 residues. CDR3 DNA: TGCGCCAGCAGCTTGGTAGGACAGGGGGCTGGAGGCACTGAAGCTTTCTTT. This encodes CASSLVGQGAGGTEAFF.

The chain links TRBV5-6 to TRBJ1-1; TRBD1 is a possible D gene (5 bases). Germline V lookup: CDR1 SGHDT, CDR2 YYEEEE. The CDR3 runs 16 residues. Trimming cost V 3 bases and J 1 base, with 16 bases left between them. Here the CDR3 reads CASSSPPGTENTEAFF. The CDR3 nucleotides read TGTGCCAGCAGCTCACCTCCCGGGACGGAGAACACTGAAGCTTTCTTT.

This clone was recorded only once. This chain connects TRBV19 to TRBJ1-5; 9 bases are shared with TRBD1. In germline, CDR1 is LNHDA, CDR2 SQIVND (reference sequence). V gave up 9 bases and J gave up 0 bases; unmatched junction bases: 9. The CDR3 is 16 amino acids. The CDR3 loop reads CASTPTGGLSNQPQHF. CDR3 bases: TGTGCCAGCACCCCGACAGGGGGTCTTAGCAATCAGCCCCAGCATTTT.

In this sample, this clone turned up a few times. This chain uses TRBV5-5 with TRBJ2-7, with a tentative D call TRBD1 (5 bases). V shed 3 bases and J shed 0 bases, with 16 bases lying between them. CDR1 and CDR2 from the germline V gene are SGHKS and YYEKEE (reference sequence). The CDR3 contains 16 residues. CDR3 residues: CASSWDLGRASYEQYF. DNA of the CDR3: TGTGCCAGCAGCTGGGATTTGGGCAGGGCCTCCTACGAGCAGTACTTC.

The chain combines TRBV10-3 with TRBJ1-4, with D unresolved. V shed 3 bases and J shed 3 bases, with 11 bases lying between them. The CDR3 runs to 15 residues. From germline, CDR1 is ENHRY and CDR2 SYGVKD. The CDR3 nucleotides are TGTGCCATCAGTGATATAGAAGGGTCTAATGAAAAACTGTTTTTT. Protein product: CAISDIEGSNEKLFF.

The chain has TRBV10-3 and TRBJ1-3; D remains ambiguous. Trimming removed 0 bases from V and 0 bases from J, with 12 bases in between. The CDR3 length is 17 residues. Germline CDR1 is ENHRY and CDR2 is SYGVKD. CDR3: CAISESIGLSSGNTIYF. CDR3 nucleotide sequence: TGTGCCATCAGTGAGTCAATTGGACTGAGCTCTGGAAACACCATATATTTT.

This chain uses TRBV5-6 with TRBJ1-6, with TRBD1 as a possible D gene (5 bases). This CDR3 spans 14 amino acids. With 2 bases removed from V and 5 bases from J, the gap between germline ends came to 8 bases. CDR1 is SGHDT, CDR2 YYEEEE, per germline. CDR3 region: CASSLGTNNSPLHF. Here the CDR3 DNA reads TGTGCCAGCAGCTTAGGGACCAATAATTCACCCCTCCACTTT.

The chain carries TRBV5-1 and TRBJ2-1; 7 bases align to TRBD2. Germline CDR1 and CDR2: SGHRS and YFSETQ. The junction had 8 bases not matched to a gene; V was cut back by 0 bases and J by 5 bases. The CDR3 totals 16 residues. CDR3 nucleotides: TGCGCCAGCAGCTTGGCCCGCGGCGGGAGAGACAATGAGCAGTTCTTC. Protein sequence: CASSLARGGRDNEQFF. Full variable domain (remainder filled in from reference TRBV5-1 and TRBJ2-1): KAGVTQTPRYLIKTRGQQVTLSCSPISGHRSVSWYQQTPGQGLQFLFEYFSETQRNKGNFPGRFSGRQFSNSRSEMNVSTLELGDSALYLCASSLARGGRDNEQFFGPGTRLTVL.

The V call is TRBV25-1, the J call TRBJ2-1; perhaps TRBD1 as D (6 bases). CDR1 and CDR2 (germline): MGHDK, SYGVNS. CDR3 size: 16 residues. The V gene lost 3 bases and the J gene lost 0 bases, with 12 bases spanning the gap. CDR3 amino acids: CASSDNRVVSYNEQFF. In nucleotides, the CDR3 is TGTGCCAGCAGTGACAACAGGGTGGTCTCCTACAATGAGCAGTTCTTC.

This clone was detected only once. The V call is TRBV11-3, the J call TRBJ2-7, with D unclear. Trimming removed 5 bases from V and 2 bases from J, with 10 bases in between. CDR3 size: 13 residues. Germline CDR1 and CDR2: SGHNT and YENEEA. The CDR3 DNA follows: TGTGCCAGCAGCGAAGGGCAGACCTACGAGCAGTACTTC. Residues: CASSEGQTYEQYF.

CDR3 sequence: CASSLELKVAQYF. CDR3 in DNA: TGTGCCAGCAGCTTAGAGCTGAAGGTGGCGCAGTATTTT. The chain couples TRBV7-2 to TRBJ2-3, with D hard to call. This CDR3 spans 13 amino acids. Germline V gives CDR1 SGHTA, CDR2 FQGNSA. Trimming removed 1 base at V and 10 bases at J, with 12 bases between.

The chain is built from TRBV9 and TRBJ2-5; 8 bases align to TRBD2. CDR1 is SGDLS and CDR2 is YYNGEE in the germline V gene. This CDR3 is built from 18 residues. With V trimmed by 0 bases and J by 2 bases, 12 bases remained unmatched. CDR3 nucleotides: TGTGCCAGCAGCGTAGCGGGAGGGCCCTCAATCCTTCAAGAGACCCAGTACTTC. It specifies CASSVAGGPSILQETQYF.

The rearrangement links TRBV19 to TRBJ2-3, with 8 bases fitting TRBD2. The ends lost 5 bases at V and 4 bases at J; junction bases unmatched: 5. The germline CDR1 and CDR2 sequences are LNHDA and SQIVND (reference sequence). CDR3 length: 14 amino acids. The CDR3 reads CASSVSGSPDTQYF. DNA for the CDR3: TGTGCCAGTAGTGTAAGCGGGAGCCCAGATACGCAGTATTTT.

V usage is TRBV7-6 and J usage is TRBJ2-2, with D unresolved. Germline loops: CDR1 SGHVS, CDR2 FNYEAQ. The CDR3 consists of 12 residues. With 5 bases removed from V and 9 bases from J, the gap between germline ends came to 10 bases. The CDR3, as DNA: TGTGCCAGCAGCCAGCTTGGGAGGGAGCTGTTTTTT. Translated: CASSQLGRELFF.

The CDR3 reads CASSPPSDRQNEQFF. DNA for the CDR3: TGTGCCAGCTCACCACCGTCGGACAGGCAAAATGAGCAGTTCTTC. The chain recombines TRBV18 with TRBJ2-1; 7 bases line up with TRBD1. This CDR3 spans 15 amino acids. The V segment lost 0 bases and the J segment 7 bases; nucleotides outside the gene matches: 6. The germline gives CDR1 KGHSH, CDR2 LQKENI. Based on the CDR3 plus reference TRBV18 and TRBJ2-1, the full variable domain is NAGVMQNPRHLVRRRGQEARLRCSPMKGHSHVYWYRQLPEEGLKFMVYLQKENIIDESGMPKERFSAEFPKEGPSILRIQQVVRGDSAAYFCASSPPSDRQNEQFFGPGTRLTVL.

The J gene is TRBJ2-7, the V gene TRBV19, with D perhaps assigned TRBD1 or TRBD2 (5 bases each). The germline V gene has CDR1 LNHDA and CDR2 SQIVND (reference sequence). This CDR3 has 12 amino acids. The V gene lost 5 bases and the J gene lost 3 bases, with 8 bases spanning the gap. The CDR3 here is CASSAGSYEQYF. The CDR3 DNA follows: TGTGCCAGTAGTGCAGGGAGCTACGAGCAGTACTTC.

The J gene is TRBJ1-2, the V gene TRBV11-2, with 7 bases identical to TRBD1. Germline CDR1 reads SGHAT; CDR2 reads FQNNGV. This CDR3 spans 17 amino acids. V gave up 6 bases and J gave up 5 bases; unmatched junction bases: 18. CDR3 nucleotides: TGTGCCAGCAGTGAGACTCCCGGGACAGATTTACTTTATGGCTACACCTTC. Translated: CASSETPGTDLLYGYTF.

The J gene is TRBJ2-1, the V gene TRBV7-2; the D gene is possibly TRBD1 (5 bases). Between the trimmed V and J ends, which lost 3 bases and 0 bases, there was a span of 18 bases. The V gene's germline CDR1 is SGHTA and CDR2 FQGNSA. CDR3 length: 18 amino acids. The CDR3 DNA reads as TGTGCCAGCAGCTTCAGGGTGTCAACATGGAACTCCTACAATGAGCAGTTCTTC. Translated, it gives CASSFRVSTWNSYNEQFF.

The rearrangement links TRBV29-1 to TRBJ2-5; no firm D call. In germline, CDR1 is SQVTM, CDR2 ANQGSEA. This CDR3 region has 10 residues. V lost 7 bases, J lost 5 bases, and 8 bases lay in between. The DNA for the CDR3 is TGCAGCGCGGATGGCGAGACCCAGTACTTC. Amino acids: CSADGETQYF.